This T cell receptor (beta chain) was sequenced during a study of regulatory T cells in long-lasting Graves disease. Notes on the study in general: Persistent cases of Graves' showed reduced TCR diversity relative to newly diagnosed patients.

Assembly of TCR beta libraries relied on iRepertoire HTBI primers together with Arm-PCR of CDR3 regions. In the original analysis: Spanning all samples, the identified segments comprised around 60 TRBV and some 14 TRBJ. Each CDR3 protein is one row after TCRdb ran MiXCR on the multiplex PCR reads. TCRdb's processing, not the authors' own work, is the source of the V and J calls. The table includes under 300,000 distinct CDR3 sequences, around 19% detected once. Germline V CDR1 and CDR2: SNHLY, FYNNEI. This CDR3 has 17 residues. V was clipped by 0 bases and J by 3 bases, with 14 bases between them. As to time point: newly diagnosed GD, antithyroid drugs for less than 3 months. With RNA extracted from PBMCs as input, the TCR library was made. Diagnosing Graves' disease relied on the American Thyroid Association guidelines. This clonotype was seen ten or more times. Its specificity is not known.

Sequencing used peripheral blood mononuclear cells (PBMCs), obtained at new diagnosis, from a patient treated with antithyroid drugs. This receptor was taken from a female donor with Graves disease. The rearrangement uses TRBV2 and TRBJ2-2, with TRBD2 as a possible D gene (5 bases). The CDR3 loop reads CASSEAQFAGDTGELFF. As DNA, the CDR3 is TGTGCCAGCAGTGAAGCGCAGTTTGCGGGCGACACCGGGGAGCTGTTTTTT.